The clone carrying this T cell receptor beta chain appeared many times. The sample is drawn from a study of Graves' ophthalmopathy and Graves' hyperthyroidism. Overall study: Peripheral blood (taken before any treatment) was collected at initial diagnosis.

RNA transcripts served as template for amplifying TCR beta CDR3 sequences. RT-PCR with HTBI primers came first, then second-round multiplex PCR. MiXCR was run by TCRdb on the multiplex PCR reads, yielding one entry per CDR3 protein. The sample records roughly 400,000 distinct CDR3 sequences, 15% being singletons. The V and J ends lost 4 bases and 0 bases, in that order; junction bases with no gene match: 8. CDR3 length equals 16 residues. Germline lookup yields CDR1 MGHRA and CDR2 YSYEKL. This TCR was sampled from a woman aged 18-29 years with stable Graves' hyperthyroidism. The chain employs TRBV4-1 and TRBJ1-1, with TRBD1 matching 7 bases. Sequences were obtained from peripheral blood. CDR3 DNA sequence: TGCGCCAGCAGCCCCCGACAGGGACCGATGAACACTGAAGCTTTCTTT. Translating it yields CASSPRQGPMNTEAFF.